The text below deals with one TCR beta chain. The protocol was immunoSEQ multiplex PCR, while the TCRdb copy is restricted to in-frame clones and leaves out a portion. Of 100,000 or so clones listed, around four fifths are singletons. The data derive from a study of blood T cell repertoires in COVID-19. Whole-study context: Sites in the United States, Italy and Spain provided acute and convalescent COVID-19 samples.

This receptor was taken from a human donor in a cohort sampled during active COVID-19. The sample comprised peripheral blood.

CDR3 in amino acids: CASSPQGSTGELFF. CDR3 bases: TGTGCCAGCAGTCCCCAAGGGAGCACCGGGGAGCTGTTTTTT. The chain is built from TRBV6-4 and TRBJ2-2; D is possibly TRBD2 (5 bases). In germline, CDR1 is MRHNA, CDR2 SNTAGT. Trimming left V 5 bases short and J 4 bases short, with 11 bases between. The CDR3 runs to 14 residues.